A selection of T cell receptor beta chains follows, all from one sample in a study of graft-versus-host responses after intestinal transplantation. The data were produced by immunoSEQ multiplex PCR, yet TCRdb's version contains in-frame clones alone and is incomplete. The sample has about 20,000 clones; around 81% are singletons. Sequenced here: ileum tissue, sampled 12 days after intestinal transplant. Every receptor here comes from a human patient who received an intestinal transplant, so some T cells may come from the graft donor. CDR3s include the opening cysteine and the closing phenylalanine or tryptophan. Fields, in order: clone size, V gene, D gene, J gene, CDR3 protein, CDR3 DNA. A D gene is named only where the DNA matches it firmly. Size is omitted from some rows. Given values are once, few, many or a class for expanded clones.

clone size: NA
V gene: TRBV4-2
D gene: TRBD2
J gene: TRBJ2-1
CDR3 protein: CASSQNRGGGRYNEQFF
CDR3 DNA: TGTGCCAGCAGCCAAAATCGCGGGGGAGGGAGGTACAATGAGCAGTTCTTC

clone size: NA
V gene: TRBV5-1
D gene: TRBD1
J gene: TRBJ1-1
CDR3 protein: CASSLATGGTEAFF
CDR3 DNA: TGCGCCAGCAGCTTGGCGACAGGGGGCACTGAAGCTTTCTTT

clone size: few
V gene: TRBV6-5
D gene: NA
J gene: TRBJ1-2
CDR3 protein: CASSYGGEGNYGYTF
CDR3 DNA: TGTGCCAGCAGTTACGGTGGGGAGGGTAACTATGGCTACACCTTC

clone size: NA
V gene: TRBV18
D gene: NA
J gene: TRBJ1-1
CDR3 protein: CASSPNGNTEAFF
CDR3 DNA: TGTGCCAGCTCACCTAACGGGAACACTGAAGCTTTCTTT

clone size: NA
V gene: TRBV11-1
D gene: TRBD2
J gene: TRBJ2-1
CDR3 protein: CASTRGDPHEQFF
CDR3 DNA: TGTGCCAGCACACGGGGGGACCCCCATGAGCAGTTCTTC

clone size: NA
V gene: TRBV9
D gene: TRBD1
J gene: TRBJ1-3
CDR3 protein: CASSAHSGTGGSRGNTIYF
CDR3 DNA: TGTGCCAGCAGCGCCCACTCCGGGACAGGGGGATCTCGGGGAAACACCATATATTTT

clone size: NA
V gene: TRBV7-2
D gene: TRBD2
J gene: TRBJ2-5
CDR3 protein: CASSLSLSVRPGRAETQYF
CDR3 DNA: TGTGCCAGCAGCTTAAGTCTCTCGGTTCGACCCGGGAGGGCAGAGACCCAGTACTTC

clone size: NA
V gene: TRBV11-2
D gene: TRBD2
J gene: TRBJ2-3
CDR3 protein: CASSYGLVPDTQYF
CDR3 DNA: TGTGCCAGCAGCTACGGACTAGTCCCAGATACGCAGTATTTT

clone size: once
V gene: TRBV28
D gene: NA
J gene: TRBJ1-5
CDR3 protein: CASSFLDGGPQHF
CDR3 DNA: TGTGCCAGCAGTTTCTTGGACGGGGGGCCCCAGCATTTT

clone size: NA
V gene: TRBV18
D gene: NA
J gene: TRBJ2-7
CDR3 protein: CASSPTDSSYEQYF
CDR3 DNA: TGTGCCAGCTCACCGACGGACTCCTCCTACGAGCAGTACTTC

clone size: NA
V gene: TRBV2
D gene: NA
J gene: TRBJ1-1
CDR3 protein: CASGGLNTEAFF
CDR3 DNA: TGTGCCAGCGGAGGGTTGAACACTGAAGCTTTCTTT

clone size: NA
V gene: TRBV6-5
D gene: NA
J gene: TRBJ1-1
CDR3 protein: CASSYCPGGLNTEAFF
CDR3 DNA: TGTGCCAGCAGTTATTGCCCAGGTGGGTTGAACACTGAAGCTTTCTTT

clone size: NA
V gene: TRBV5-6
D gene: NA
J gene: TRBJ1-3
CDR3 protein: CASSLVGESGNTIYF
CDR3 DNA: TGTGCCAGCAGCTTGGTCGGGGAATCTGGAAACACCATATATTTT

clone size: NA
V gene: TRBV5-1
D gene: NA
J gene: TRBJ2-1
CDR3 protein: CASSPASRSYNEQFF
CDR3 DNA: TGCGCCAGCAGCCCAGCTAGCAGGTCCTACAATGAGCAGTTCTTC

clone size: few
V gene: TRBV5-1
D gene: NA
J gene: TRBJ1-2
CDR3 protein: CASSPVGALWGYTF
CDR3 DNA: TGCGCCAGCAGCCCGGTCGGTGCCTTGTGGGGCTACACCTTC

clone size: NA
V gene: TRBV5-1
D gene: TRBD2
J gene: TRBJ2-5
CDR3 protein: CASSLSSSGETQYF
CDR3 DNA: TGCGCCAGCAGCTTGAGCTCTAGCGGGGAGACCCAGTACTTC

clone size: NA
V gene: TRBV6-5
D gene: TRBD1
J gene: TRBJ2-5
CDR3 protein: CASRGQGRLETQYF
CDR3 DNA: TGTGCCAGCAGGGGACAGGGGCGGTTAGAGACCCAGTACTTC

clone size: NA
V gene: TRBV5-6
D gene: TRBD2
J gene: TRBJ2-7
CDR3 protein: CASSLYRDYQYEQYF
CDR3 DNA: TGTGCCAGCAGCCTATACCGGGACTACCAATACGAGCAGTACTTC

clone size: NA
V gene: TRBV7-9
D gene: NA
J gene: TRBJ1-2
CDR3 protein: CATRRGSANYGYTF
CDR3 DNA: TGTGCCACCAGAAGGGGATCCGCTAACTATGGCTACACCTTC

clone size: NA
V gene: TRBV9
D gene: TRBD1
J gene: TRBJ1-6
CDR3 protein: CASSVGQGNSPLHF
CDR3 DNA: TGTGCCAGCAGCGTCGGACAGGGTAATTCACCCCTCCACTTT

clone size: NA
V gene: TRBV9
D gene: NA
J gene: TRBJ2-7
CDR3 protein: CASSVGTLKSYEQYF
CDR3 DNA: TGTGCCAGCAGCGTAGGGACTCTCAAATCCTACGAGCAGTACTTC

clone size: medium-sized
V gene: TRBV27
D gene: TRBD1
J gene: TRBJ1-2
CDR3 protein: CASSLGGQPYGYTF
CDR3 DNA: TGTGCCAGCAGTTTAGGGGGACAGCCCTATGGCTACACCTTC

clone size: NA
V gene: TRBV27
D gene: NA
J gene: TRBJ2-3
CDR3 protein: CASSLRELTDTQYF
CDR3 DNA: TGTGCCAGCAGTTTACGGGAATTAACGGATACGCAGTATTTT

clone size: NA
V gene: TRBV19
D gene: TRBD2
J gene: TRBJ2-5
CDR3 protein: CASSISYGGRPQETQYF
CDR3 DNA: TGTGCCAGTAGTATATCGTATGGCGGGAGACCCCAAGAGACCCAGTACTTC

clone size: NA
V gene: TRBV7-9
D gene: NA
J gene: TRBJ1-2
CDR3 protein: CASSNSYGYTF
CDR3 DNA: TGTGCCAGCAGTAACAGCTATGGCTACACCTTC

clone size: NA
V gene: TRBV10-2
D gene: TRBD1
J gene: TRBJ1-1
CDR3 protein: CASRWTGANTEAFF
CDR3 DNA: TGCGCCAGCAGGTGGACAGGGGCGAACACTGAAGCTTTCTTT

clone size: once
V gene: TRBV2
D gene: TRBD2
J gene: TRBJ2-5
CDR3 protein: CASIRGLAGGLGETQYF
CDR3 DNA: TGTGCCAGCATTAGGGGGCTAGCGGGGGGGCTCGGGGAGACCCAGTACTTC

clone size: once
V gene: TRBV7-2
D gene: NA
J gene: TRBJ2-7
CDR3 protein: CASSLVLPPYEQYF
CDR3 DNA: TGTGCCAGCAGCTTAGTACTCCCTCCCTACGAGCAGTACTTC

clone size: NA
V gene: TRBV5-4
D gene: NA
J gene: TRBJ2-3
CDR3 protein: CASSFAGATDTQYF
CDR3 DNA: TGTGCCAGCAGCTTTGCGGGGGCCACAGATACGCAGTATTTT

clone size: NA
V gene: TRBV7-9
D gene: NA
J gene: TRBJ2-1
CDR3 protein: CASSFGQYNEQFF
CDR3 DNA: TGTGCCAGCAGCTTCGGACAGTACAATGAGCAGTTCTTC

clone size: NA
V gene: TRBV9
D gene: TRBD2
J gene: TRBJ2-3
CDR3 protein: CASSVGTSMDTQYF
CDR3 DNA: TGTGCCAGCAGCGTAGGGACTAGCATGGATACGCAGTATTTT